The entry below gives a single TCR beta chain sequence along with its context. Its antigen is unknown. Germline loops: CDR1 MNHEY, CDR2 SVGAGI. Trimming removed 0 bases from V and 7 bases from J; junction bases left unmatched: 8. The length of the CDR3 is 16 residues. This record comes from a study of cytomegalovirus exposure and HLA in healthy donors. Study-level results: A previous analysis found most TCR beta V segments productive roughly 87% or roughly 30% of the time.

Use of 60 Vbeta and 13 Jbeta primers characterized the PCR. Data came from immunoSEQ multiplex PCR; TCRdb stores just in-frame clones and leaves some out. Recorded for this sample: roughly 120,000 clones. Sequenced: PBMCs. The gene calls are TRBV6-5 and TRBJ2-3; 9 bases agree with TRBD2. The origin of this receptor is a man aged 35 to 55 in good health and CMV-seropositive. CDR3 protein: CASSYSISGSVYTQYF. CDR3 nucleotides: TGTGCCAGCAGTTACTCTATTAGCGGGAGTGTTTATACGCAGTATTTT.